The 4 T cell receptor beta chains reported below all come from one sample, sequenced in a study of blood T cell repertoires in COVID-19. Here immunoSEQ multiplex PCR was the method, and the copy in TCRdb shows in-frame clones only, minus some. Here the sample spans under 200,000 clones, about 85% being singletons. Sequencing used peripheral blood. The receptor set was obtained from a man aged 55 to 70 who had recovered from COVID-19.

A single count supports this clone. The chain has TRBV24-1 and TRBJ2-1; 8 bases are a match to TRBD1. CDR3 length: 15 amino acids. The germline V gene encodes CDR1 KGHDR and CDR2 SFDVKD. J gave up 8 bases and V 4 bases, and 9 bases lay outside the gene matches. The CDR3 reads CATSDPRTGMDEQFF. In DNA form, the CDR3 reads TGTGCCACCAGTGACCCCAGGACAGGGATGGATGAGCAGTTCTTC.

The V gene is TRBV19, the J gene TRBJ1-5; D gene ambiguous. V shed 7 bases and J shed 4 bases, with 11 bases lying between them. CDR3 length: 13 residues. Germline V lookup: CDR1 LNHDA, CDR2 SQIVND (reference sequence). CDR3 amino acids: CASKLSYNQPQHF. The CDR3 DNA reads TGTGCCAGTAAACTGTCCTATAATCAGCCCCAGCATTTT.

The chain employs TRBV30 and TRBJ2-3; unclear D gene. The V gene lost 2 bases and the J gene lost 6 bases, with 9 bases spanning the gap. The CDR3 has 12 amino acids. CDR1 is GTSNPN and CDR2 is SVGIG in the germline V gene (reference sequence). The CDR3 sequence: CAWSTGGDTQYF. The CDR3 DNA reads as TGTGCCTGGAGTACGGGTGGTGATACGCAGTATTTT.

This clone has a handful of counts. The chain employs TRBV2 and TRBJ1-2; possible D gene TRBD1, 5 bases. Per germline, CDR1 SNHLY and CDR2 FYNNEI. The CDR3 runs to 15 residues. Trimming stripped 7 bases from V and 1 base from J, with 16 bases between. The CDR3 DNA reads TGTGCCAGCACCCTTTCGACAGAAAATAACTATGGCTACACCTTC. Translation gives CASTLSTENNYGYTF.